These 10 T cell receptor beta chains originate from one sample sequenced in a study of T cells in Graves' hyperthyroidism and ophthalmopathy. RNA transcripts provided the source from which TCR beta CDR3 regions were amplified. The study used the HTBI primer set for a first-round RT-PCR of the TCR CDR3. TCRdb recomputed calls from the multiplex PCR reads with MiXCR, one row per CDR3 protein. The repertoire consists of roughly 720,000 distinct CDR3 sequences, with around a sixth occurring once and the leading ten covering roughly a sixth. The sequenced material came from blood. The receptors were sampled from a middle-aged man with Graves' hyperthyroidism.

In its sample, this clonotype was seen many times. The V call is TRBV28, the J call TRBJ1-1; D gene ambiguous. Germline CDR1 is MDHEN and CDR2 is SYDVKM. This CDR3 is built from 12 residues. V lost 3 bases to trimming and J lost 5 bases, with 7 bases between them. The CDR3 DNA is TGTGCCAGCAGTTTTCGGGTGACTGAAGCTTTCTTT. This codes for CASSFRVTEAFF.

In its sample, this clonotype was seen many times. V gene TRBV6-1 combines with J gene TRBJ2-7, with D possibly matching TRBD2 (6 bases). Germline-derived CDR1 and CDR2 are MNHNS and SASEGT. The CDR3 totals 13 residues. Trimming pared 10 bases from V and 0 bases from J, leaving 13 bases between. CDR3 protein: CATRTEGSYEQYF. The CDR3 DNA follows: TGTGCCACCCGGACGGAGGGCTCCTACGAGCAGTACTTC.

This chain joins TRBV30 and TRBJ2-7; the match to TRBD2 covers 12 bases. CDR1 is GTSNPN and CDR2 is SVGIG in the germline V gene (reference sequence). This CDR3 has 14 amino acids. With V trimmed by 1 base and J by 9 bases, 7 bases remained unmatched. CDR3 in amino acids: CAWSAGLAGRGQYF. CDR3 in DNA: TGTGCCTGGAGTGCCGGACTAGCGGGGCGGGGGCAGTACTTC.

The chain has TRBV9 and TRBJ2-2; D is ambiguous. V lost 1 base, J lost 1 base, and 8 bases lay in between. The germline V gene has CDR1 SGDLS and CDR2 YYNGEE. The CDR3 spans 15 residues. In DNA, the CDR3 is TGTGCCAGCAGCGTAACACGTTGGAACACCGGGGAGCTGTTTTTT. Its protein is CASSVTRWNTGELFF.

The CDR3 spells CASSSGSEPRGYTF. DNA of the CDR3: TGTGCCAGCAGTTCCGGCTCTGAACCCCGGGGCTACACCTTC. This rearrangement joins TRBV28 to TRBJ1-2; D uncertain. Germline lookup yields CDR1 MDHEN and CDR2 SYDVKM. The CDR3 extends over 14 amino acids. The V and J ends lost 4 bases and 8 bases respectively, with 17 bases between them.

Ten or more counts support this clonotype. This sequence joins TRBV19 and TRBJ2-7; the match to TRBD2 covers 7 bases. J lost 7 bases, V lost 5 bases, and 14 bases had no gene match. CDR1 and CDR2 from the germline V gene are LNHDA and SQIVND (reference sequence). The length of the CDR3 is 15 residues. In nucleotides, the CDR3 is TGTGCCAGTAGTTCGTTAGCGGGTACGATTGGAGAGCAGTACTTC. The encoded protein is CASSSLAGTIGEQYF. Full variable domain (missing parts from reference TRBV19 and TRBJ2-7): DGGITQSPKYLFRKEGQNVTLSCEQNLNHDAMYWYRQDPGQGLRLIYYSQIVNDFQKGDIAEGYSVSREKKESFPLTVTSAQKNPTAFYLCASSSLAGTIGEQYFGPGTRLTVT.

Ten or more counts support this clonotype. The chain combines TRBV2 with TRBJ2-5; tentatively, D is TRBD2 (5 bases). The germline CDR1 and CDR2 sequences are SNHLY and FYNNEI. Deletions cut 8 bases from V and 2 bases from J, with 12 bases between. The CDR3 consists of 13 residues. The CDR3, as DNA: TGTGCCAGCCGGGAACAGATACAAGAGACCCAGTACTTC. Its protein is CASREQIQETQYF.

This clonotype was recorded at least ten times. The gene calls are TRBV19 and TRBJ1-5; 10 bases match TRBD1. Germline V lookup: CDR1 LNHDA, CDR2 SQIVND (reference sequence). V dropped 5 bases and J dropped 4; count of bases not matched to a gene: 5. The CDR3 extends over 15 amino acids. CDR3 DNA: TGTGCCAGTAGTCCCGGGACAGGGGTAAATCAGCCCCAGCATTTT. Its translation is CASSPGTGVNQPQHF.

Comments on this clonotype: A clone one base away is much larger, so this may be a read error. The V and J genes are TRBV19 and TRBJ2-2, with 8 bases matching TRBD1. V lost 6 bases and J lost 6; bases outside the gene matches: 6. Germline CDR1 is LNHDA and CDR2 is SQIVND (reference sequence). CDR3 size: 14 residues. In DNA, the CDR3 is TGTGCCAGTAGGGGACAGGAGGCAGCCGGGGAGCTGTTTTTT. This translates into CASRGQEAAGELFF. Drawing the rest from reference TRBV19 and TRBJ2-2, the complete variable domain is DGGITQSPKYLFRKEGQNVTLSCEQNLNHDAMYWYRQDPGQGLRLIYYSQIVNDFQKGDIAEGYSVSREKKESFPLTVTSAQKNPTAFYLCASRGQEAAGELFFGEGSRLTVL.

This clonotype came up many times. This chain uses TRBV28 with TRBJ2-1, with 7 bases identical to TRBD2. CDR3 length: 13 amino acids. Trimming at V came to 6 bases and at J to 4 bases, leaving 3 bases not matched to a gene. Germline V CDR1 and CDR2: MDHEN, SYDVKM. This chain's CDR3 is CASRLAPYNEQFF. In DNA, the CDR3 is TGTGCCAGCAGACTAGCGCCTTACAATGAGCAGTTCTTC.